These T cell receptor beta chains were read from a single sample in a study of CD8+CD57+ T cells in acquired aplastic anemia. TCRdb reprocessed the reads with MiXCR, giving one entry per CDR3 protein. The top ten hold 0.82% of the sample, which has hundreds of thousands of distinct CDR3 sequences, approximately 33% seen once. The sample consisted of sorted CD4+, CD8+, or CD8+CD57+ T cells (not recorded which) from PBMCs. Receptors originate from a human donor with aplastic anemia. The CDR3 runs from the conserved cysteine through the conserved F or W. A D gene is named only where the DNA matches it firmly. The listing skips clone size in some rows; elsewhere it reads once, few, many or a size class.

>NA|TRBJ1-1|TRBV20-1|NA
TGCAGTGCTCCCCATGCAGCCAAGGGGACTGAAGCTTTCTTT
CSAPHAAKGTEAFF
>NA|TRBJ1-4|TRBV6-1|NA
TGTGCCAGCAGTCCACACAGGGTAGGAGATGAAAAACTGTTTTTT
CASSPHRVGDEKLFF
>TRBD2|TRBJ2-3|TRBV20-1|NA
TGCAGTGCTGGGCGGGGGGCCGGGACAGATACGCAGTATTTT
CSAGRGAGTDTQYF
>NA|TRBJ2-7|TRBV11-2|few
TGTGCCAGCAGCTTTGGAGGGATCACCTACGAGCAGTACTTC
CASSFGGITYEQYF
>NA|TRBJ1-4|TRBV15|NA
TGTGCCACCAGCAGGCGGGCTAATGAAAAACTGTTTTTT
CATSRRANEKLFF
>NA|TRBJ2-7|TRBV3-1|few
TGTGCCAGTTCTGGGAGCGGGTCGGGACCGGAGGGGGGCGAGCAGTACTTC
CASSGSGSGPEGGEQYF
>NA|TRBJ1-6|TRBV10-3|few
TGTGCCAGCAGTTACTCCGGGGCAGAAGCTTATTCACCCCTCCACTTT
CASSYSGAEAYSPLHF
>NA|TRBJ2-3|TRBV7-2|many
TGTGCCAGCAGCCCGTACACAGATACGCAGTATTTT
CASSPYTDTQYF
>TRBD1|TRBJ2-2|TRBV4-2|NA
TGTGCCAGCAACCATCGGACAGGTCGAGATGGCGAGCTGTTTTTT
CASNHRTGRDGELFF
>NA|TRBJ2-4|TRBV9|NA
TGTGCCAGCAGCGTCGATGAACTCAACATTCAGTACTTC
CASSVDELNIQYF
>NA|TRBJ1-3|TRBV9|many
TGTGCCAGCAGCGTAGGGGACGGCGATTGGTGGGACACCATATATTTT
CASSVGDGDWWDTIYF
>TRBD1|TRBJ1-4|TRBV5-1|NA
TGCGCCAGCAGCTTGGGTGGCAACAGGGGAAAACTGTTTTTT
CASSLGGNRGKLFF